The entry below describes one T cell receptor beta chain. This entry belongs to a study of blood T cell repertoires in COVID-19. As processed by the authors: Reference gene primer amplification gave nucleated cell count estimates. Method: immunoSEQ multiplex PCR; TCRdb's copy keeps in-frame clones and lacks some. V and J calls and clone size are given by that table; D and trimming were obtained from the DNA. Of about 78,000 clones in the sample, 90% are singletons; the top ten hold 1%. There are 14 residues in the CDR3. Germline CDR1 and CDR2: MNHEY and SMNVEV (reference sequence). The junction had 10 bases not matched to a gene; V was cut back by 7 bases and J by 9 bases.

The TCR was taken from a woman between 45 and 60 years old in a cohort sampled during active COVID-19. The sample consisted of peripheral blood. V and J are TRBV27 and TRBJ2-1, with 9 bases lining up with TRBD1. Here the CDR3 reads CASKTGGTFVEQFF. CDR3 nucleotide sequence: TGTGCCAGCAAAACAGGGGGCACGTTCGTTGAGCAGTTCTTC.